Below, 29 T cell receptor beta chains from the same sample are listed, as sequenced in a study of T cell repertoires in cytomegalovirus infection. No antigen has been assigned to these receptors. Using its own MiXCR run on the reads, TCRdb lists one record per CDR3 protein. Of a few hundred thousand distinct CDR3 sequences in the sample, under 45% were seen once. Sequenced here: cultured PBMCs, sampled from culture after CMV antigen stimulation. These receptors were obtained from a human donor in good health (CMV status not recorded). Some clones in this sample may be carry-over from other donors' samples.

This clonotype was detected only a few times. This rearrangement joins TRBV7-2 to TRBJ1-5; tentative D call: TRBD1 (6 bases). CDR3 length: 16 residues. Per the germline V gene, CDR1 is SGHTA and CDR2 is FQGNSA. V lost 5 bases to trimming and J lost 0 bases, with 14 bases between them. The CDR3 DNA follows: TGTGCCAGCAGCCCCAACGGACAGATTAGCAATCAGCCCCAGCATTTT. Encoded protein: CASSPNGQISNQPQHF.

This clonotype has just a few counts. This likely comes from a read error, as the CDR3 has no conserved phenylalanine or tryptophan at its end. The DNA is omitted, as the CDR3 cannot be located on it reliably, and the CDR3 follows TCRdb's listing. This sequence joins TRBV2 and TRBJ2-1; TRBD1 is the table's D call and was not checked against the DNA. Germline-derived CDR1 and CDR2 are SNHLY and FYNNEI. The CDR3 adds up to 11 amino acids, both ends counted. CDR3 loop: CASSEAGTGLL.

The genes are TRBV7-9 and TRBJ1-2; D uncertain. The V gene's germline CDR1 is SEHNR and CDR2 FQNEAQ (reference sequence). CDR3 length: 14 residues. V shed 5 bases and J shed 1 base, with 11 bases lying between them. The CDR3 DNA is TGTGCCAGCAGCCCGCGACTGATTAACTATGGCTACACCTTC. Amino acids: CASSPRLINYGYTF.

Only a few counts were recorded for this clonotype. This chain links TRBV7-9 with TRBJ2-1; D may be TRBD2 (6 bases). Germline V gives CDR1 SEHNR, CDR2 FQNEAQ (reference sequence). Trimming left V 5 bases short and J 9 bases short, with 17 bases between. This CDR3 contains 14 residues. Here the CDR3 reads CASSLIAALGEQFF. CDR3 nucleotides: TGTGCCAGCAGCCTTATAGCGGCCCTCGGTGAGCAGTTCTTC.

This clonotype was seen only a few times. V and J are TRBV20-1 and TRBJ2-1; 9 nucleotides match TRBD2. CDR1 and CDR2 from the germline V gene are DFQATT and SNEGSKA (reference sequence). J lost 7 bases, V lost 3 bases, and 7 bases had no gene match. This CDR3 is 14 amino acids long. CDR3 coding DNA: TGCAGTGCTAGGGGACGGGCGGGAGGGAATGAGCAGTTCTTC. This translates into CSARGRAGGNEQFF.

The chain joins TRBV19 to TRBJ1-4, with D possibly matching TRBD1 (6 bases). Trimming took off 6 bases at V and 7 bases at J, with 12 bases between the two ends. The CDR3 covers 13 residues. Germline lookup yields CDR1 LNHDA and CDR2 SQIVND (reference sequence). The CDR3 spells CASRTGQFEKLFF. In nucleotides, the CDR3 is TGTGCCAGTAGGACGGGACAATTTGAAAAACTGTTTTTT.

The chain carries TRBV5-1 and TRBJ1-2, with a weak D call TRBD1 (6 bases). Germline V gene data show CDR1 as SGHRS and CDR2 as YFSETQ. Trimming removed 5 bases at V and 1 base at J, with 24 bases between. The CDR3 covers 18 residues. The CDR3 loop reads CASSLATGPTIFNYGYTF. The DNA of the CDR3 is TGCGCCAGCAGTCTCGCGACAGGTCCGACTATTTTTAACTATGGCTACACCTTC.

V and J are TRBV7-9 and TRBJ1-1; tentative D call: TRBD1 (6 bases). The V gene's germline CDR1 is SEHNR and CDR2 FQNEAQ (reference sequence). The CDR3 extends over 12 amino acids. The V end was cut by 8 bases, the J end by 4 bases, with 11 bases between. The chain's CDR3 is CASVGRGTEAFF. CDR3 DNA: TGTGCCAGCGTCGGCAGGGGCACTGAAGCTTTCTTT.

In its sample, this clonotype was seen a few times. The chain links TRBV20-1 to TRBJ1-5; TRBD1 agrees at 10 bases. The CDR3 contains 14 residues. The J segment lost 6 bases and the V segment lost 3 bases, leaving 5 bases of the junction unmatched. CDR1 DFQATT and CDR2 SNEGSKA come from the germline V gene (reference sequence). In DNA form, the CDR3 reads TGCAGTGCTAGCAAGACAGGGGGCATTCAGCCCCAGCATTTT. Its translation: CSASKTGGIQPQHF.

The genes are TRBV27 and TRBJ2-1; 9 positions match TRBD1. V lost 5 bases, J lost 4 bases, and 9 bases stayed unmatched. Germline V CDR1 and CDR2: MNHEY, SMNVEV (reference sequence). The CDR3 totals 16 residues. In DNA, the CDR3 is TGTGCCAGCAGTCCCCACAGGGGGCGGGGGTACAATGAGCAGTTCTTC. It translates to CASSPHRGRGYNEQFF.

This clonotype was observed a handful of times. J is TRBJ1-2 and V is TRBV7-2; D is unclear. Germline V gene lookup returns CDR1 SGHTA and CDR2 FQGNSA. Between the trimmed V and J ends, which lost 1 base and 6 bases, there was a span of 12 bases. CDR3 length equals 14 residues. CDR3 sequence: CASSLDSGLDGYTF. CDR3 DNA: TGTGCCAGCAGCTTAGATTCGGGGTTGGATGGCTACACCTTC.

J is TRBJ2-1 and V is TRBV2, with D possibly matching TRBD1 (6 bases). The germline CDR1 and CDR2 sequences are SNHLY and FYNNEI. The CDR3 loop spans 13 amino acids. The ends were cut back, 6 bases at V and 13 bases at J, with 19 bases in the middle. The CDR3 nucleotides read TGTGCCAGCAGGGGGGCAGTCCTTGCTCCACAGTTCTTC. It is translated as CASRGAVLAPQFF.

The chain is built from TRBV11-2 and TRBJ2-1; 7 nucleotides agree with TRBD2. The germline CDR1 and CDR2 sequences are SGHAT and FQNNGV. The CDR3 spans 19 residues. V shed 4 bases, J shed 5 bases, and the junction held 20 bases outside the gene matches. The CDR3: CASSSFRVLKSGADNEQFF. CDR3 DNA: TGTGCCAGCAGCTCTTTCCGAGTTTTGAAGAGCGGGGCGGACAATGAGCAGTTCTTC. Filled out from reference TRBV11-2 and TRBJ2-1, the complete variable domain reads EAGVAQSPRYKIIEKRQSVAFWCNPISGHATLYWYQQILGQGPKLLIQFQNNGVVDDSQLPKDRFSAERLKGVDSTLKIQPAKLEDSAVYLCASSSFRVLKSGADNEQFFGPGTRLTVL.

This sequence joins TRBV6-8 and TRBJ1-1; unclear D gene. Trimming removed 6 bases from V and 8 bases from J, with 19 bases in between. The germline CDR1 and CDR2 sequences are MNHGY and SAAAGT. The CDR3 spans 14 residues. The CDR3 sequence: CASSYGLKPGEAFF. The CDR3, as DNA: TGTGCCAGCAGCTATGGGCTAAAACCCGGGGAAGCTTTCTTT.

V is TRBV6-5 and J is TRBJ1-1; D is possibly TRBD1 (5 bases). CDR3 size: 13 residues. V lost 6 bases, J lost 0 bases, and 8 bases lay in between. Germline-derived CDR1 and CDR2 are MNHEY and SVGAGI. The CDR3 DNA sequence: TGTGCCAGCAGGAGACAGTTGAACACTGAAGCTTTCTTT. This sequence encodes CASRRQLNTEAFF.

This clonotype was counted between two and nine times. The J gene is TRBJ1-2, the V gene TRBV7-2; D not resolved. The CDR3 is 13 amino acids. The germline CDR1 and CDR2 sequences are SGHTA and FQGNSA. V shed 0 bases and J shed 10 bases, with 12 bases lying between them. CDR3 nucleotide sequence: TGTGCCAGCAGCTTAGCGGTTCAGAATGCCTACACCTTC. This translates into CASSLAVQNAYTF.

V gene TRBV5-5 combines with J gene TRBJ2-7; maybe TRBD1 (6 bases). The V gene's germline CDR1 is SGHKS and CDR2 YYEKEE (reference sequence). The V gene lost 1 base and the J gene lost 5 bases, with 10 bases spanning the gap. The CDR3 has 13 residues. The CDR3 DNA follows: TGTGCCAGCAGCTTGCCGGACAGCGACGAGCAGTACTTC. Residues: CASSLPDSDEQYF.

The V and J genes are TRBV28 and TRBJ1-2; D unclear. There are 14 residues in the CDR3. The germline V gene encodes CDR1 MDHEN and CDR2 SYDVKM. Trimming pared 5 bases from V and 4 bases from J, leaving 14 bases between. DNA for the CDR3: TGTGCCAGCAGTCCCCACGGGAACAGCTATGGCTACACCTTC. Amino acid sequence: CASSPHGNSYGYTF.

This clonotype showed up just a few times. V is TRBV28 and J is TRBJ1-5; D might be TRBD1 (6 bases). Looked up from germline, CDR1 is MDHEN and CDR2 is SYDVKM. The V gene lost 7 bases and the J gene lost 2 bases, with 18 bases spanning the gap. This CDR3 is built from 16 residues. Here the CDR3 DNA reads TGTGCCAGCACCCCAAGGGGGGGCGGTGGCAATCAGCCCCAGCATTTT. Translated, it gives CASTPRGGGGNQPQHF.

There are a few counts of this clonotype. V gene TRBV6-1 combines with J gene TRBJ2-3, with 12 nucleotides matching TRBD2. CDR3 length equals 15 residues. V trimming: 6 bases; J trimming: 5 bases; junction bases outside the gene matches: 6. The V gene's germline CDR1 is MNHNS and CDR2 SASEGT. The CDR3 DNA reads TGTGCCAGCAGGAGGACTAGCGGGGTGGTAGATACGCAGTATTTT. This gives the protein CASRRTSGVVDTQYF.

The genes are TRBV7-8 and TRBJ1-5, with 7 bases fitting TRBD1. Germline CDR1 SGHVS, CDR2 FQNEAQ. This CDR3 comprises 16 residues. Trimming took 4 bases from V and 6 from J; bases not matched to a gene: 12. The CDR3 sequence is CASSYGQGGGGQPQHF. The CDR3 nucleotides are TGTGCCAGCAGCTATGGCCAGGGGGGAGGTGGTCAGCCCCAGCATTTT.

This clonotype has just a few counts. The rearrangement uses TRBV7-2 and TRBJ2-5; TRBD1 aligns across 12 bases. Germline-derived CDR1 and CDR2 are SGHTA and FQGNSA. V lost 5 bases, J lost 5 bases, and 9 bases stayed unmatched. The CDR3 spans 16 residues. CDR3 residues: CASSRGQGAPRETQYF. CDR3 nucleotide sequence: TGTGCCAGCAGCCGGGGACAGGGGGCGCCGAGGGAGACCCAGTACTTC.

V usage is TRBV11-2 and J usage is TRBJ2-7; 11 bases align to TRBD1. This CDR3 is 16 amino acids long. Germline CDR1 is SGHAT and CDR2 is FQNNGV. After removal of 5 bases from V and 4 bases from J, the junction contained 10 bases not matched to a gene. CDR3 residues: CASSPSRTGGGYEQYF. The CDR3 nucleotides are TGTGCCAGCAGCCCCTCCCGGACAGGGGGCGGATACGAGCAGTACTTC. Complete variable domain (other parts from reference TRBV11-2 and TRBJ2-7): EAGVAQSPRYKIIEKRQSVAFWCNPISGHATLYWYQQILGQGPKLLIQFQNNGVVDDSQLPKDRFSAERLKGVDSTLKIQPAKLEDSAVYLCASSPSRTGGGYEQYFGPGTRLTVT.

The chain carries TRBV7-6 and TRBJ1-4, with 7 bases identical to TRBD1. V gave up 4 bases and J gave up 4 bases; unmatched junction bases: 9. The CDR3 extends over 16 amino acids. Germline loops: CDR1 SGHVS, CDR2 FNYEAQ. The chain's CDR3 is CASSSRPDRYNEKLFF. CDR3 nucleotide sequence: TGTGCCAGCAGCTCCCGCCCGGACAGGTATAATGAAAAACTGTTTTTT. Variable domain in full (rest from reference TRBV7-6 and TRBJ1-4): GAGVSQSPRYKVTKRGQDVALRCDPISGHVSLYWYRQALGQGPEFLTYFNYEAQQDKSGLPNDRFSAERPEGSISTLTIQRTEQRDSAMYRCASSSRPDRYNEKLFFGSGTQLSVL.

At least ten counts were recorded for this clonotype. This sequence joins TRBV7-2 and TRBJ1-2; tentatively, D is TRBD1 (5 bases). Germline assignment: CDR1 SGHTA and CDR2 FQGNSA. V was clipped by 5 bases and J by 6 bases, with 13 bases between them. The length of the CDR3 is 13 residues. Here the CDR3 reads CASSLYQGHGYTF. The CDR3 DNA reads as TGTGCCAGCAGCCTCTATCAGGGCCATGGCTACACCTTC. The complete variable domain, with remaining parts taken from reference TRBV7-2 and TRBJ1-2, reads GAGVSQSPSNKVTEKGKDVELRCDPISGHTALYWYRQSLGQGLEFLIYFQGNSAPDKSGLPSDRFSAERTGGSVSTLTIQRTQQEDSAVYLCASSLYQGHGYTFGSGTRLTVV.

This clonotype was seen more than once but under ten times. The V gene is TRBV7-2, the J gene TRBJ1-1, with D maybe TRBD1 (5 bases). The length of the CDR3 is 15 residues. Between the trimmed V and J ends, which lost 5 bases and 0 bases, there was a span of 13 bases. Per germline, CDR1 SGHTA and CDR2 FQGNSA. The CDR3 sequence: CASSPPGPMNTEAFF. CDR3 DNA sequence: TGTGCCAGCAGCCCCCCGGGACCCATGAACACTGAAGCTTTCTTT.

The chain couples TRBV7-2 to TRBJ2-3; D possibly corresponds to TRBD2 (6 bases). V shed 5 bases and J shed 0 bases, with 12 bases lying between them. There are 15 residues in the CDR3. The germline CDR1 and CDR2 sequences are SGHTA and FQGNSA. The CDR3 nucleotides read TGTGCCAGCAGCGAAGGTAGCGGAAGCACAGATACGCAGTATTTT. It yields the protein CASSEGSGSTDTQYF. The full variable domain, rest sourced from reference TRBV7-2 and TRBJ2-3, is GAGVSQSPSNKVTEKGKDVELRCDPISGHTALYWYRQSLGQGLEFLIYFQGNSAPDKSGLPSDRFSAERTGGSVSTLTIQRTQQEDSAVYLCASSEGSGSTDTQYFGPGTRLTVL.

On this clonotype: At one end, the junction sequence differs from germline, possibly due to a read error. V and J are TRBV7-2 and TRBJ2-3, with D unresolved. The CDR3 runs 15 residues. CDR1 is SGHTA, CDR2 FQGNSA, per germline. CDR3 coding DNA: TGTGCCAACAGCTTAGCCACAGCACGCACAGATACGCAGTATTTT. This codes for CANSLATARTDTQYF.

This clonotype turned up a few times. This chain's CDR3 is CASRKDALGGAKNIQYF. CDR3 in DNA: TGTGCCAGCAGGAAAGATGCCTTAGGGGGAGCCAAAAACATTCAGTACTTC. This rearrangement joins TRBV7-2 to TRBJ2-4; D may be TRBD1 (6 bases). Germline V gene data show CDR1 as SGHTA and CDR2 as FQGNSA. V was pared by 6 bases and J by 0 bases, with 18 bases between. This CDR3 is 17 amino acids long.